A single sample gave rise to the 6 T cell receptor beta chains below, sequenced in a study of T cell repertoires in cytomegalovirus infection. TCRdb re-called the reads with MiXCR, one entry per CDR3 protein. Among just under 300,000 distinct CDR3 sequences, about 9.2% were seen once, and the ten largest hold less than 3%. Sequenced material: PBMCs. All receptors derive from a human donor in good health (CMV status not recorded). Some clones in this sample may be carry-over from other donors' samples.

Turning to this clonotype: A much larger clone is a single base away; this may be a read error. The chain is built from TRBV20-1 and TRBJ2-1, with D uncertain. The germline CDR1 and CDR2 sequences are DFQATT and SNEGSKA (reference sequence). CDR3 size: 11 residues. The CDR3: CSVTELNERFF. CDR3 in DNA: TGCAGTGTCACTGAACTAAATGAGCGGTTCTTC.

This clonotype was found many times. The chain couples TRBV5-5 to TRBJ1-2, with unresolved D. The germline V gene encodes CDR1 SGHKS and CDR2 YYEKEE (reference sequence). There are 13 residues in the CDR3. V lost 4 bases and J 5 bases, leaving 12 bases between the germline ends. In DNA, the CDR3 is TGTGCCAGCAGCCCCTGGGCGGGGTATGGCTACACCTTC. This translates into CASSPWAGYGYTF.

In its sample, this clonotype was seen many times. The chain uses TRBV20-1 and TRBJ2-1; D gene ambiguous. This CDR3 region has 10 residues. The V gene's germline CDR1 is DFQATT and CDR2 SNEGSKA (reference sequence). The CDR3 spells CTVLTNEQFF. The CDR3 DNA follows: TGCACTGTACTAACCAATGAGCAGTTCTTC.

This clonotype was observed at least ten times. The CDR3 is CASSSPGVNQPQHF. The CDR3 DNA is TGTGCCAGCAGTTCACCCGGGGTCAATCAGCCCCAGCATTTT. The chain employs TRBV28 and TRBJ1-5; D is unclear. Germline CDR1 and CDR2: MDHEN and SYDVKM. The CDR3 loop spans 14 amino acids. V shed 4 bases and J shed 3 bases, with 10 bases lying between them.

This clonotype was counted ten times or more. This chain joins TRBV19 and TRBJ1-1; D may be TRBD1 (5 bases). The V end was cut by 10 bases, the J end by 0 bases, with 12 bases between. The CDR3 contains 13 residues. Germline V CDR1 and CDR2: LNHDA, SQIVND (reference sequence). The CDR3 DNA reads TGTGCCACCTCGACAGTCATGAACACTGAAGCTTTCTTT. Protein product: CATSTVMNTEAFF.

At least ten counts were recorded for this clonotype. This sequence joins TRBV20-1 and TRBJ2-1, with TRBD2 identical over 8 bases. This CDR3 contains 15 residues. J lost 6 bases, V lost 0 bases, and 7 bases had no gene match. The germline CDR1 and CDR2 sequences are DFQATT and SNEGSKA (reference sequence). The CDR3 DNA sequence: TGCAGTGCTAGAGATCCTAGCGGGCTTAGCAATGAGCAGTTCTTC. Translation: CSARDPSGLSNEQFF.